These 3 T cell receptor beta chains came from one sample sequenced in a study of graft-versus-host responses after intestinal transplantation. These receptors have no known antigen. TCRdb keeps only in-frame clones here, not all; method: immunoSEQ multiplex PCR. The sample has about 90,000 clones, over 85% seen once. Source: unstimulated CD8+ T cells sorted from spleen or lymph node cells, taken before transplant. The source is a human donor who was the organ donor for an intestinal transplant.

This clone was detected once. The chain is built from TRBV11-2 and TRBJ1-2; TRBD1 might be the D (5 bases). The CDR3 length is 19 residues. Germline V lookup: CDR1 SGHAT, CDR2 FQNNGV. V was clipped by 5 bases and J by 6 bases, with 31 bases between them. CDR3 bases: TGTGCCAGCAGCCACATTAAGGGGAGGGGCATAGACGGGCCACATGGCTACACCTTC. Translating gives CASSHIKGRGIDGPHGYTF. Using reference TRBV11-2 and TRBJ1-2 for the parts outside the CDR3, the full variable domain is EAGVAQSPRYKIIEKRQSVAFWCNPISGHATLYWYQQILGQGPKLLIQFQNNGVVDDSQLPKDRFSAERLKGVDSTLKIQPAKLEDSAVYLCASSHIKGRGIDGPHGYTFGSGTRLTVV.

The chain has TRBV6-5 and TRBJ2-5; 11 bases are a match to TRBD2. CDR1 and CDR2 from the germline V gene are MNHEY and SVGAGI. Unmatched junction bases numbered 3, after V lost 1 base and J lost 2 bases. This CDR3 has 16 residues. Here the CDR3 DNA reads TGTGCCAGCAGTTACTTCGGGACTAGCGGACAAGAGACCCAGTACTTC. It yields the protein CASSYFGTSGQETQYF.

The CDR3 is CASSVTEREIDEQFF. The CDR3 nucleotides are TGTGCCAGCAGCGTAACAGAGCGGGAGATCGATGAGCAGTTCTTC. V and J are TRBV9 and TRBJ2-1; TRBD2 matches at 8 bases. The germline V gene has CDR1 SGDLS and CDR2 YYNGEE. V shed 1 base, J shed 8 bases, and the junction held 8 bases outside the gene matches. The CDR3 sequence is 15 residues long.